This T cell receptor (beta chain) was sequenced during a study of blood T cell repertoires in COVID-19. Trimming took off 2 bases at V and 2 bases at J, with 8 bases between the two ends. Germline CDR1 reads SGHNT; CDR2 reads YYREEE (reference sequence). The CDR3 has 13 residues. Sequenced by immunoSEQ multiplex PCR; TCRdb stores in-frame clones only, minus some. The sample includes about 150,000 clones, approximately 88% seen only once; the top ten take 1.2%. V and J are TRBV5-4 and TRBJ2-7; tentatively, D is TRBD1 (5 bases). The TCR sequence derives from a woman aged 25 to 39 with acute COVID-19. The source material was PBMCs or T cells enriched from blood (not recorded which). The CDR3 bases are TGTGCCAGCAGCTTTAGGGGTGCCTACGAGCAGTACTTC. It translates to CASSFRGAYEQYF.